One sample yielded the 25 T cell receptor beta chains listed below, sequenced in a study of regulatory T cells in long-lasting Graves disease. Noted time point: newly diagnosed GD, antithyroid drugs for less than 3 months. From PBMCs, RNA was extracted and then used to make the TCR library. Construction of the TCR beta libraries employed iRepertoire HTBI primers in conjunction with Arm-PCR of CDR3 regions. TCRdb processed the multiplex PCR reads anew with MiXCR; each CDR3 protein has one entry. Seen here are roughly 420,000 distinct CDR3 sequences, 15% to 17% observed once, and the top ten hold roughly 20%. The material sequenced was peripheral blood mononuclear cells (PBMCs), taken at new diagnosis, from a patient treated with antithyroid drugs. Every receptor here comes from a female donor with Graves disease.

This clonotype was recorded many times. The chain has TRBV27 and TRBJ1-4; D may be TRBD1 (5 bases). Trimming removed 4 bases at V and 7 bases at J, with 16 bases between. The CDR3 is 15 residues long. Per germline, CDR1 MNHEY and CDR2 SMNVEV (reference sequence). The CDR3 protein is CASSSPREGTEKLFF. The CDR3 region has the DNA TGTGCCAGCAGTTCCCCCAGAGAGGGGACTGAAAAACTGTTTTTT.

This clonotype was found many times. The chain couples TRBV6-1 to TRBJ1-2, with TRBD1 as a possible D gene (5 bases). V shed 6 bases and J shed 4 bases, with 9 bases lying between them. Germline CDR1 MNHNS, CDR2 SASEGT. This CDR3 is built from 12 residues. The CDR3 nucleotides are TGTGCCAGCAGGCGGGGGGTCTATGGCTACACCTTC. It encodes CASRRGVYGYTF.

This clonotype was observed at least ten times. In DNA, the CDR3 is TGTGCCAGCAAGAATTGGGGTGATGAAGACTATGGCTACACCTTC. This gives the protein CASKNWGDEDYGYTF. The chain couples TRBV6-1 to TRBJ1-2; no clear D gene. The CDR3 has 15 residues. Germline V lookup: CDR1 MNHNS, CDR2 SASEGT. V was clipped by 7 bases and J by 3 bases, with 18 bases between them.

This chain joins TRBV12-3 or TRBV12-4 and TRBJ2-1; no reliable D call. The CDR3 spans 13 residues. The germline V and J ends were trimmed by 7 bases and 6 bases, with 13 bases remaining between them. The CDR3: CASTRLDFNEQFF. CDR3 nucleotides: TGTGCCAGCACCCGTCTAGACTTCAATGAGCAGTTCTTC.

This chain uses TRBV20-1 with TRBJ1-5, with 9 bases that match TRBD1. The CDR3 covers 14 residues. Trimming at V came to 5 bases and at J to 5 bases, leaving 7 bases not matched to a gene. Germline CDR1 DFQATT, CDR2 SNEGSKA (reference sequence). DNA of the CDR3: TGCAGTGCTCGGACAGGGGTGGGGGATCAGCCCCAGCATTTT. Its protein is CSARTGVGDQPQHF.

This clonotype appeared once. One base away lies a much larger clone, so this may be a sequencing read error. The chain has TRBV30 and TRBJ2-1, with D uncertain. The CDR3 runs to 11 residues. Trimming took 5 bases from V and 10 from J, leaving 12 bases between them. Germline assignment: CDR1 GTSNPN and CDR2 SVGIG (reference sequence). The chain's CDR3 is CAWDHGSEQFF. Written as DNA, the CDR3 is TGTGCCTGGGATCACGGCTCCGAGCAGTTCTTC. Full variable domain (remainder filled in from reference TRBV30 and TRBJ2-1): SQTIHQWPATLVQPVGSPLSLECTVEGTSNPNLYWYRQAAGRGLQLLFYSVGIGQISSEVPQNLSASRPQDRQFILSSKKLLLSDSGFYLCAWDHGSEQFFGPGTRLTVL.

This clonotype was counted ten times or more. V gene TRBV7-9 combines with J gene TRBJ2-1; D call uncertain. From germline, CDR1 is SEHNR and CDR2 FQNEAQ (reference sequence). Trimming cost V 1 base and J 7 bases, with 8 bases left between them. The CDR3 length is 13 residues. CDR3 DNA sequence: TGTGCCAGCAGCTTAGAGGATGCGAATGAGCAGTTCTTC. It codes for CASSLEDANEQFF.

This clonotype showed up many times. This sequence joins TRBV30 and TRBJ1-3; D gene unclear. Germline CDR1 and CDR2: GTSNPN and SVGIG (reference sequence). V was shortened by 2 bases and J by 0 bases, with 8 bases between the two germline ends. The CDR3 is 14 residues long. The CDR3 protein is CAWSRTRSGNTIYF. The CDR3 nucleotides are TGTGCCTGGAGTAGGACCCGCTCTGGAAACACCATATATTTT.

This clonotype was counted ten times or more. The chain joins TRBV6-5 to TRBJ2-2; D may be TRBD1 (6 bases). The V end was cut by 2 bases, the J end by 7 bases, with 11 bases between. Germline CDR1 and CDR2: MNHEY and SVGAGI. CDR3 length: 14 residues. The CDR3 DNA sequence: TGTGCCAGCAGTTACGGCAGGGGCGACGGGGAGCTGTTTTTT. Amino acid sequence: CASSYGRGDGELFF.

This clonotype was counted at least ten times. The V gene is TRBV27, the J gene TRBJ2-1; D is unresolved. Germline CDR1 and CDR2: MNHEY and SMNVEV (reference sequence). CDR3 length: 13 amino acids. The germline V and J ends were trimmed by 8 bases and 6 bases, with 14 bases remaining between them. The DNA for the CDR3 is TGTGCCAGCCGCCGGTGGGGTGGCAATGAGCAGTTCTTC. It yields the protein CASRRWGGNEQFF.

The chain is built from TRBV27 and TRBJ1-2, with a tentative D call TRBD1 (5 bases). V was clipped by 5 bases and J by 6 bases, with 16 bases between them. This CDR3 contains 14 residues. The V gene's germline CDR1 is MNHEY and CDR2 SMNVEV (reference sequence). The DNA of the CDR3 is TGTGCCAGCAGTCCCGCCGACAGTCTAAATGGCTACACCTTC. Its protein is CASSPADSLNGYTF.

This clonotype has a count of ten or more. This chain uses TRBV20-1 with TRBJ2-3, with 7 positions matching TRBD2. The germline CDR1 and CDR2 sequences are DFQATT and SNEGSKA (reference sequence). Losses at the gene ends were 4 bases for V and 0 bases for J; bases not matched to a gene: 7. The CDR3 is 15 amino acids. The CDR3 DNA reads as TGCAGTGCTAAAGAAGCGGGATCTAGCACAGATACGCAGTATTTT. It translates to CSAKEAGSSTDTQYF.

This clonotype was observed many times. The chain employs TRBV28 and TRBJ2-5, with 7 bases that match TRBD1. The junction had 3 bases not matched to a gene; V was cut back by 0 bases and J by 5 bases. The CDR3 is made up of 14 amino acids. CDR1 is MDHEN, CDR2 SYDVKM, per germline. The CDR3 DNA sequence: TGTGCCAGCAGTTTATGGACAGGGCTGGAGACCCAGTACTTC. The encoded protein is CASSLWTGLETQYF.

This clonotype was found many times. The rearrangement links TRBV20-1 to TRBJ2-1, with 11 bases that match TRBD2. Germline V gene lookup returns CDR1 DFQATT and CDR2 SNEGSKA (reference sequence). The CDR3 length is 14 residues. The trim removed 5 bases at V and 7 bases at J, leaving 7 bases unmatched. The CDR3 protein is CSAQLAGEWNEQFF. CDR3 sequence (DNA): TGCAGTGCTCAACTAGCGGGAGAATGGAATGAGCAGTTCTTC.

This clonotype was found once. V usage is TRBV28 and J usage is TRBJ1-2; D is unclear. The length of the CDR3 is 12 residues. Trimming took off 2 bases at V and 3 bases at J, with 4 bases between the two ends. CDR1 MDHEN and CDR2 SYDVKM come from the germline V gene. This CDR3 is CASSLTDYGYTF. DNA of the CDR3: TGTGCCAGCAGTTTAACAGACTATGGCTACACCTTC.

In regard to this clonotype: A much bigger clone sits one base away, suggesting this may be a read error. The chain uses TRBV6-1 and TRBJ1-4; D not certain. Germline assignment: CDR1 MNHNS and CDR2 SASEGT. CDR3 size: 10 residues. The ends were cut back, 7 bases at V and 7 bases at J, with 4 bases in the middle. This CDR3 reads CASKVEKLFF. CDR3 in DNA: TGTGCCAGCAAGGTTGAAAAACTGTTTTTT.

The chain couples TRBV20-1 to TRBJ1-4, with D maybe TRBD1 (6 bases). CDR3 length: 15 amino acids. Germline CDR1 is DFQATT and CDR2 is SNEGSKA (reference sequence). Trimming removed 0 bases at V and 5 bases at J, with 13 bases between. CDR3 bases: TGCAGTGCTAGAGAAAACCCAGACAGGAATGAAAAACTGTTTTTT. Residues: CSARENPDRNEKLFF.

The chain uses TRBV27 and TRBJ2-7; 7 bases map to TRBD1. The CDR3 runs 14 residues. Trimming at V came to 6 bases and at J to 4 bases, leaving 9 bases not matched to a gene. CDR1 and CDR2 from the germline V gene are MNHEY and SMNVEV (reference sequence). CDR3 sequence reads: CASRTMTGSYEQYF. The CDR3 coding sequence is TGTGCCAGCAGAACTATGACAGGGTCGTACGAGCAGTACTTC.

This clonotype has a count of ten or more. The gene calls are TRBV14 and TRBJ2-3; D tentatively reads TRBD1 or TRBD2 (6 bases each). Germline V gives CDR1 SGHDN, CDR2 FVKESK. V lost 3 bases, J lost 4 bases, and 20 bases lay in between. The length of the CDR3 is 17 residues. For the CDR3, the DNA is TGTGCCAGCAGCCACGAGAGCGCCGGGGGCGGCCCAGATACGCAGTATTTT. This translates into CASSHESAGGGPDTQYF. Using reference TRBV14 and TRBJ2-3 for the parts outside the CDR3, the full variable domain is EAGVTQFPSHSVIEKGQTVTLRCDPISGHDNLYWYRRVMGKEIKFLLHFVKESKQDESGMPNNRFLAERTGGTYSTLKVQPAELEDSGVYFCASSHESAGGGPDTQYFGPGTRLTVL.

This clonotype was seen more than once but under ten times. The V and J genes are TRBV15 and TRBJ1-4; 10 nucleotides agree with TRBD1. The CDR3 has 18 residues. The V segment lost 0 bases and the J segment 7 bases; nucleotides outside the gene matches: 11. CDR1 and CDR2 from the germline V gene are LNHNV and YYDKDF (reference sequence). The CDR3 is CATSRDPPWTGGFEKLFF. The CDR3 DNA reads TGTGCCACCAGCAGAGATCCCCCGTGGACAGGGGGTTTTGAAAAACTGTTTTTT.

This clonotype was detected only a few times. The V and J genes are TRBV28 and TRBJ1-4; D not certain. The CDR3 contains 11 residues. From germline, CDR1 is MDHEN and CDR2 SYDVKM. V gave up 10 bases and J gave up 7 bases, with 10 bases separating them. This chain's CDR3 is CAIRGGEKLFF. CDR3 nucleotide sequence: TGTGCCATCCGGGGTGGTGAAAAACTGTTTTTT. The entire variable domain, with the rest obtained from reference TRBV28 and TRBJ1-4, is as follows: DVKVTQSSRYLVKRTGEKVFLECVQDMDHENMFWYRQDPGLGLRLIYFSYDVKMKEKGDIPEGYSVSREKKERFSLILESASTNQTSMYLCAIRGGEKLFFGSGTQLSVL.

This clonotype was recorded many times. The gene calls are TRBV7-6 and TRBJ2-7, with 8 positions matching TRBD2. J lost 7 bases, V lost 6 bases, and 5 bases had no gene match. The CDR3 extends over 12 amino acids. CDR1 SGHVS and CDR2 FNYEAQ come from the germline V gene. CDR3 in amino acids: CASSQSGGEQYF. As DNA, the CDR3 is TGTGCCAGCAGTCAAAGCGGGGGAGAGCAGTACTTC.

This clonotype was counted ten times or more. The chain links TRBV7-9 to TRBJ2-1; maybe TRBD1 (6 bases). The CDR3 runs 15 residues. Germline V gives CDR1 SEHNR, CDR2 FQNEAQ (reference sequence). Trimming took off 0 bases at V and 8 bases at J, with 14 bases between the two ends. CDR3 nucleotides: TGTGCCAGCAGCTTAGCGGCAGGGGTACGGGATGAGCAGTTCTTC. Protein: CASSLAAGVRDEQFF.

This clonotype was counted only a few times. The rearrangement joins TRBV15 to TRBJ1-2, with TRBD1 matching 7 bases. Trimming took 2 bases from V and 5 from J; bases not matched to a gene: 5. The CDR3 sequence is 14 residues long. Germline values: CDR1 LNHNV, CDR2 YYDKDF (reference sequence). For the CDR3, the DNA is TGTGCCACCAGCAGATCCGGGACAGTTTATGGCTACACCTTC. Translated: CATSRSGTVYGYTF. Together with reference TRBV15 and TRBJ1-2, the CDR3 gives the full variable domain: DAMVIQNPRYQVTQFGKPVTLSCSQTLNHNVMYWYQQKSSQAPKLLFHYYDKDFNNEADTPDNFQSRRPNTSFCFLDIRSPGLGDTAMYLCATSRSGTVYGYTFGSGTRLTVV.

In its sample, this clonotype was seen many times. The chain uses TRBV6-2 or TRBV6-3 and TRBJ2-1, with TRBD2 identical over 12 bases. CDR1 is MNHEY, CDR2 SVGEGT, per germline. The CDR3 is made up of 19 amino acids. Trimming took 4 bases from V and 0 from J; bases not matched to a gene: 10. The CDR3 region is CASSSSLLAGGSSYNEQFF. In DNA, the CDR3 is TGTGCCAGCAGTTCCTCCTTGCTAGCGGGGGGGAGCTCCTACAATGAGCAGTTCTTC.